This TCR beta chain derives from a study of graft-versus-host responses after intestinal transplantation. The wider study: Anti-thymocyte globulin was used for induction in all recipients, who then took tacrolimus and steroids for roughly 3 years. General observations from the study: Early HvG declines after transplant were associated with peak circulating GvH clone levels. Allografts carried high graft-versus-host to host-versus-graft clonal ratios in patients having graft-donor T cell macrochimerism.

Notes on this clone: Its specificity is unknown.

Sequenced by immunoSEQ multiplex PCR; TCRdb stores in-frame clones only, minus some. Of about 85,000 clones in the sample, roughly 80% were seen once. With 2 bases clipped from V and 5 bases from J, the junction kept 11 bases outside the gene matches. Germline CDR1 reads MNHEY; CDR2 reads SMNVEV (reference sequence). The CDR3 runs 17 residues. The clonotype was recovered from a human donor who received an intestinal transplant. The sample consisted of unstimulated CD4+ T cells sorted from spleen or lymph node cells, taken before intestinal transplant. This chain connects TRBV27 to TRBJ2-2, with 7 bases fitting TRBD2. The CDR3 reads CASSLLASGGRTGELFF. CDR3 in DNA: TGTGCCAGCAGTTTACTTGCCTCGGGGGGAAGAACCGGGGAGCTGTTTTTT.